The present T cell receptor (beta chain) was sequenced within a study of CD8 T cells in ankylosing spondylitis. Trimming left V 2 bases short and J 0 bases short, with 21 bases between. The CDR3 covers 19 residues. Germline CDR1 SGHRS, CDR2 YFSETQ. In TCRdb, the 5' RACE reads were re-called with MiXCR into one record per CDR3 protein. The table shows 100,000 or so distinct CDR3 sequences, with approximately 25% occurring only once. Overall study findings and caveats: Made up of eight highly homologous variants, a TCR beta motif appeared characteristic of ankylosing spondylitis blood. Enrichment of disease-linked clones was reportedly significant in matched ankylosing spondylitis synovial fluid.

This clonotype was observed a handful of times. No antigen is known for it. Sequenced sample: synovial fluid, either unsorted or a sorted T cell fraction (not recorded which). The V and J genes are TRBV5-1 and TRBJ2-1, with D tentatively TRBD1 or TRBD2 (8 bases each). This clonotype originated in a male donor with ankylosing spondylitis. CDR3 DNA sequence: TGCGCCAGCAGCTTTCCAGACAGGGGCGGGGGGCGCTCCTACAATGAGCAGTTCTTC. Its translation: CASSFPDRGGGRSYNEQFF.